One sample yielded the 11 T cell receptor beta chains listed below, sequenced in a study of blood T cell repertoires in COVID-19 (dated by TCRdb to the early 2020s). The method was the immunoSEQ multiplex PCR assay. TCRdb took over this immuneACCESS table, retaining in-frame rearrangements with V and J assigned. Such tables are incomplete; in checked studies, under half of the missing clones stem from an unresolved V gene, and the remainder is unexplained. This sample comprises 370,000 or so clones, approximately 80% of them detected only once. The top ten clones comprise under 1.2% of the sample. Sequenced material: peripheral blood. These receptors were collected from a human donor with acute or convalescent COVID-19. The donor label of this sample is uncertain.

The CDR3 protein is CASSYFGGRGETQYF. The CDR3 DNA follows: TGTGCCAGCAGTTACTTCGGGGGGAGGGGAGAGACCCAGTACTTC. The V and J genes are TRBV6-5 and TRBJ2-5; 7 bases map to TRBD2. Germline values: CDR1 MNHEY, CDR2 SVGAGI. V lost 1 base to trimming and J lost 4 bases; unmatched junction nucleotides: 6. CDR3 length: 15 amino acids.

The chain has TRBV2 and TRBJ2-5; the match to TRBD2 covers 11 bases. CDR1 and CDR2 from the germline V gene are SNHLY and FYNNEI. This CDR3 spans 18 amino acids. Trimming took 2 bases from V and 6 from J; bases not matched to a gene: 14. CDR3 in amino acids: CASSETPGLTSGGKTQYF. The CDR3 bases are TGTGCCAGCAGTGAAACCCCTGGCCTCACTAGCGGGGGAAAGACCCAGTACTTC.

The CDR3 DNA reads TGCGCCAGCAGCTTACACAGCTCCTACGAGCAGTACTTC. Translating gives CASSLHSSYEQYF. The chain employs TRBV5-1 and TRBJ2-7; no clear D gene. V gave up 2 bases and J gave up 0 bases, with 6 bases separating them. This CDR3 contains 13 residues. CDR1 is SGHRS, CDR2 YFSETQ, per germline.

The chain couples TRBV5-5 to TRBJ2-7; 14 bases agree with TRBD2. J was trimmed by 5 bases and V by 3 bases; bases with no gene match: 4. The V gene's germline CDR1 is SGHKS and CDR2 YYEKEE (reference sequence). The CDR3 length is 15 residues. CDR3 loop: CASSSGLAGVHEQYF. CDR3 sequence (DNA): TGTGCCAGCAGCTCGGGACTAGCGGGAGTACACGAGCAGTACTTC.

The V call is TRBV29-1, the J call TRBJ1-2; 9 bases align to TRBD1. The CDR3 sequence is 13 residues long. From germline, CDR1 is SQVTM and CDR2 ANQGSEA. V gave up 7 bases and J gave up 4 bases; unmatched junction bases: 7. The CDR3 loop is CSANRGPAYGYTF. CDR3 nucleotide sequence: TGCAGCGCTAACAGGGGGCCGGCCTATGGCTACACCTTC.

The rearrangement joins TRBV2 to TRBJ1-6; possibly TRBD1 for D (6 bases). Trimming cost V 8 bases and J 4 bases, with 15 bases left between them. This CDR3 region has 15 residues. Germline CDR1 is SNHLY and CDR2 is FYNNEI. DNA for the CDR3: TGTGCCAGCGTCCTTGGACAGAGTTATAATTCACCCCTCCACTTT. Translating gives CASVLGQSYNSPLHF.

The CDR3 coding sequence is TGCGCCAGCAGCTGGACAGGGACTAACTCTGGAAACACCATATATTTT. Its protein product is CASSWTGTNSGNTIYF. This rearrangement joins TRBV5-1 to TRBJ1-3, with 8 bases that match TRBD1. CDR1 is SGHRS and CDR2 is YFSETQ in the germline V gene. Trimming cost V 3 bases and J 0 bases; bases outside gene matches: 5. The CDR3 runs to 16 residues. The full variable domain, its missing parts supplied by reference TRBV5-1 and TRBJ1-3, is KAGVTQTPRYLIKTRGQQVTLSCSPISGHRSVSWYQQTPGQGLQFLFEYFSETQRNKGNFPGRFSGRQFSNSRSEMNVSTLELGDSALYLCASSWTGTNSGNTIYFGEGSWLTVV.

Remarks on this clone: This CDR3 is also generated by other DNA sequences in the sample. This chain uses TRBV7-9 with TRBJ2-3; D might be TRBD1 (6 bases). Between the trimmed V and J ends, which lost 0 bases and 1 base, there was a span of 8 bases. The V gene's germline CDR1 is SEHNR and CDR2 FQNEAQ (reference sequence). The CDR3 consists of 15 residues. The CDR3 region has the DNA TGTGCCAGCAGCTTAGCGGGGGCAGGCACAGATACGCAGTATTTT. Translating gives CASSLAGAGTDTQYF.

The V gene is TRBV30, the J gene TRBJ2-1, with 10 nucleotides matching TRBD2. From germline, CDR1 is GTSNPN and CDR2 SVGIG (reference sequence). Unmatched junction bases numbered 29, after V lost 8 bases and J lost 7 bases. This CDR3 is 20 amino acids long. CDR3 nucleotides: TGTGCCCGTTCGTCTGGAGGCAGACGGCGGATCGGGACTAGCGAGAATGAGCAGTTCTTC. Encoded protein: CARSSGGRRRIGTSENEQFF. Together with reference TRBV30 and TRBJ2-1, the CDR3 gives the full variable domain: SQTIHQWPATLVQPVGSPLSLECTVEGTSNPNLYWYRQAAGRGLQLLFYSVGIGQISSEVPQNLSASRPQDRQFILSSKKLLLSDSGFYLCARSSGGRRRIGTSENEQFFGPGTRLTVL.

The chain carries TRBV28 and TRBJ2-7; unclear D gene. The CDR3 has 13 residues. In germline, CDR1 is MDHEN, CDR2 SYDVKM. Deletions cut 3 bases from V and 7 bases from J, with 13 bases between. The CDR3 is CASSFPPLLEQYF. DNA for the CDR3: TGTGCCAGCAGTTTCCCCCCCCTCCTTGAGCAGTACTTC.

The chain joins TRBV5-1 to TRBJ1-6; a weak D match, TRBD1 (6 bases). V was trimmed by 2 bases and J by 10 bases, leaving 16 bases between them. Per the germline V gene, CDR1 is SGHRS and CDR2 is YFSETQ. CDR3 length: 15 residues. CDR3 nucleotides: TGCGCCAGCAGCTTTTCCGGGACAAAGGGATCACCCCTCCACTTT. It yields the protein CASSFSGTKGSPLHF. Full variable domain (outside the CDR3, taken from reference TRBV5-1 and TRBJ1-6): KAGVTQTPRYLIKTRGQQVTLSCSPISGHRSVSWYQQTPGQGLQFLFEYFSETQRNKGNFPGRFSGRQFSNSRSEMNVSTLELGDSALYLCASSFSGTKGSPLHFGNGTRLTVT.